This T cell receptor (beta chain) was recovered during a study of OX40 agonist ivuxolimab in advanced cancers. Broadly, across the study: Ivuxolimab was an agonistic, fully human IgG2 monoclonal antibody directed against OX40 (CD134), a costimulatory receptor. The paper covers the monotherapy dose-escalation part of the phase I ivuxolimab trial, which included N of about 50 patients. A male proportion of roughly 80% and a mean age of approximately 60 years, ranging from about 20 to 79, were recorded for the dose-escalation cohort. The point of sequencing TCRbeta in the periphery was to test whether ivuxolimab changed TCR sequence diversity and drove clonal T-cell expansion. Among the roughly 50 dose-escalation patients, approximately 20 had hepatocellular carcinoma, around 15 melanoma, 9 renal cell carcinoma and 9 head and neck cancer. Prior anti-PD-1, anti-PD-L1 or anti-CTLA-4 therapy was permitted, and checkpoint inhibitors had been received by roughly two fifths of dose-escalation patients. Intravenous ivuxolimab was administered to patients every 2 weeks at six dose levels: 0.01, 0.1, 0.3, 1.5, 3 and 10 mg/kg. Three dose-escalation patients achieved partial responses, one with hepatocellular carcinoma and two with cutaneous melanoma. Study-wide findings and limitations: At doses from 0.1 to 3.0 mg/kg, clonal expansion was seen in both CD4+ and CD8+ blood T cells between baseline and week 6. After ivuxolimab, more expanded clones were found on average in CD8+ T cells than in CD4+ T cells. Low levels of normalized T-cell clonal expansion were also seen in some patients who did not respond. In partial responders in the 0.1-3.0 mg/kg groups, normalized peripheral clonal expansion was found to be among the lowest, especially among CD8+ T cells. Which antigens the clonally expanded peripheral T cells were specific for was not determined.

Genomic DNA was isolated from the sorted cells so that the TCRbeta CDR3 region could be sequenced. The immunoSEQ Assay was used for sequencing of TCRbeta CDR3 regions. TCRdb took this table from immuneACCESS and kept in-frame rearrangements with V and J called. Such tables lack part of the clones; where checked against another copy, unresolved V genes explain under half of the gap, and the rest is unexplained. The sample table holds some 64,000 clones, of which approximately 81% were seen once. The top ten clones comprise roughly 0.53% of the sample. The CDR3 goes from the cysteine to the phenylalanine over 13 residues. The CDR3 DNA has 39 bases and is translated from base 1. CDR1 SQVTM and CDR2 ANQGSEA are derived from the germline V gene. V is clipped by 6 bases and J by 6 bases, and the sequence between their germline boundaries is 18 bases long. To note about this clone: Its antigen is currently not known. One base away there is no much larger clone; base qualities are not given.

The trial excluded patients who had a history of autoimmune disease or were on systemic immunosuppression. Peripheral blood for TCR sequencing was collected from all dose cohorts at baseline, on cycle 4 day 1, and on cycle 7 day 1. Samples came from an open-label, multicenter, first-in-human phase I dose-escalation trial of ivuxolimab. Adults with locally advanced or metastatic head and neck squamous cell, hepatocellular, melanoma or renal cell carcinoma were enrolled in the trial. Before TCR sequencing, CD4+ T cells and CD8+ T cells were sorted from peripheral blood as separate populations. The chain is assembled from TRBV29-1 and TRBJ2-7; the best D guess is TRBD2, with 5 bases matching. The starting material was CD4+ or CD8+ T cells sorted from blood, obtained in a trial of the OX40 agonist ivuxolimab. The origin of this receptor is an adult with an advanced solid tumor such as melanoma, head and neck, liver or kidney cancer. The CDR3 region has the sequence CSVMDWSRLEQYF. The nucleotide sequence reads as follows: TGCAGCGTGATGGACTGGAGTCGGCTCGAGCAGTACTTC.